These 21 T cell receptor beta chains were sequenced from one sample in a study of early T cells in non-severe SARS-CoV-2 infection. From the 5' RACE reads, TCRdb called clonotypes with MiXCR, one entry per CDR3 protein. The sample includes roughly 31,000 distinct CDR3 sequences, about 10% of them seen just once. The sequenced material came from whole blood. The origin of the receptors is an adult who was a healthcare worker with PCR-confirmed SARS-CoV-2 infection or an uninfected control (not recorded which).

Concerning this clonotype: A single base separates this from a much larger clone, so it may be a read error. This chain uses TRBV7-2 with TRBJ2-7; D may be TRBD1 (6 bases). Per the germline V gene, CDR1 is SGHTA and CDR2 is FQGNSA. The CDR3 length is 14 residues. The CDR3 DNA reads TGTGTCAGCAGCTTAGCACAGGGAGTTCGCGAGCAGTACTTC. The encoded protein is CVSSLAQGVREQYF.

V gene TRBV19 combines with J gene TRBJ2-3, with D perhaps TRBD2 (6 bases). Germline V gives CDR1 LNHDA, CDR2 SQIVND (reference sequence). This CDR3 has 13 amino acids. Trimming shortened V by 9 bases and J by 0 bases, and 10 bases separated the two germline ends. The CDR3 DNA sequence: TGTGCCAGCTCGGGGGATAGCACAGATACGCAGTATTTT. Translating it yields CASSGDSTDTQYF.

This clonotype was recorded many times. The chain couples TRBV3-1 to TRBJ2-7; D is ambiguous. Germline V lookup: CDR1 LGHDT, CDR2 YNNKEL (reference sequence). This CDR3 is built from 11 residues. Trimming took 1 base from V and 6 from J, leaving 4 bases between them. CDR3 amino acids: CASSQGSEQYF. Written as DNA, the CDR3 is TGTGCCAGCAGCCAAGGGTCCGAGCAGTACTTC.

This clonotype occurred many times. The CDR3 is CASSATRNTDTQYF. CDR3 nucleotide sequence: TGTGCCAGCAGCGCGACCCGGAACACAGATACGCAGTATTTT. V is TRBV11-3 and J is TRBJ2-3; D unresolved. The V gene lost 5 bases and the J gene lost 2 bases, with 11 bases spanning the gap. This CDR3 is built from 14 residues. Germline V gene lookup returns CDR1 SGHNT and CDR2 YENEEA. The full variable domain, its missing parts supplied by reference TRBV11-3 and TRBJ2-3, is EAGVVQSPRYKIIEKKQPVAFWCNPISGHNTLYWYLQNLGQGPELLIRYENEEAVDDSQLPKDRFSAERLKGVDSTLKIQPAELGDSAVYLCASSATRNTDTQYFGPGTRLTVL.

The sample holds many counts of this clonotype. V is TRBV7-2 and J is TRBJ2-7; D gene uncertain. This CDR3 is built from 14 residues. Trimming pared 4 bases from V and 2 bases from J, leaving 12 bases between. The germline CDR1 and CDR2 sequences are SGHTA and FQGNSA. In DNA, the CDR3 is TGTGCCAGCAGCTCCGGGCCTAGGGCCTACGAGCAGTACTTC. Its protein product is CASSSGPRAYEQYF.

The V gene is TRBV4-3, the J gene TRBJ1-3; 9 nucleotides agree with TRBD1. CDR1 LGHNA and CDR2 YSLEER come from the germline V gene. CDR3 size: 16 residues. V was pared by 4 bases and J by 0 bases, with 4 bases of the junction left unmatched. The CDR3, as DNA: TGCGCCAGCAGCCGAACGACAGGGGGCTCTGGAAACACCATATATTTT. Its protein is CASSRTTGGSGNTIYF.

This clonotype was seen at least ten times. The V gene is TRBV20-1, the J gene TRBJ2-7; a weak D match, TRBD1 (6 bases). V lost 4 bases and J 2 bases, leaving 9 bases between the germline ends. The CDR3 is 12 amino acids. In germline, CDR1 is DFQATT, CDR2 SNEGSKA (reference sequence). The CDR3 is CSATDRTYEQYF. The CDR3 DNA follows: TGCAGTGCTACCGACAGGACCTACGAGCAGTACTTC.

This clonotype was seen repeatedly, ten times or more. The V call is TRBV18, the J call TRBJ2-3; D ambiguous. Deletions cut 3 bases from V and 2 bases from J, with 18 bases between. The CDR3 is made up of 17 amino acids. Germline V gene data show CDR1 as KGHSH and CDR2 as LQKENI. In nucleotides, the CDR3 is TGTGCCAGCTCACCCGGCACCAAACTGGGGAACACAGATACGCAGTATTTT. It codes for CASSPGTKLGNTDTQYF.

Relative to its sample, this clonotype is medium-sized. In DNA, the CDR3 is TGCAGCGTTACTGACAGGTCTGGAAACACCATATATTTT. It translates to CSVTDRSGNTIYF. The chain has TRBV29-1 and TRBJ1-3, with a weak D call TRBD1 (6 bases). Per the germline V gene, CDR1 is SQVTM and CDR2 is ANQGSEA. This CDR3 is 13 amino acids long. The ends were cut back, 5 bases at V and 1 base at J, with 9 bases in the middle.

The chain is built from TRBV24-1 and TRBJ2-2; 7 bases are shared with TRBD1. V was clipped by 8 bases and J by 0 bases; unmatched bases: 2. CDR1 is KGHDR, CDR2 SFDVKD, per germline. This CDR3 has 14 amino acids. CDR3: CATKGQTNTGELFF. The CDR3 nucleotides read TGTGCCACCAAGGGACAGACGAACACCGGGGAGCTGTTTTTT.

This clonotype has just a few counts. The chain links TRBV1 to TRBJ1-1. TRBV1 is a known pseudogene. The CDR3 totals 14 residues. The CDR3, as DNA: TGCACCAGCAGCCAATGCCGGTCGGAGGCGGGAGCTTTCTTT. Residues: CTSSQCRSEAGAFF.

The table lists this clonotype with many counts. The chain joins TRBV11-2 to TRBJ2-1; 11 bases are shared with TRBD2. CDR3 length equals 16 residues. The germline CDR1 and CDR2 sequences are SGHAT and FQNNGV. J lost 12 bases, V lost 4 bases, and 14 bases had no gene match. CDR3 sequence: CASSSTLAGGPHGQFF. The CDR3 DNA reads TGTGCCAGCAGCTCTACATTAGCGGGGGGGCCCCATGGGCAGTTCTTC.

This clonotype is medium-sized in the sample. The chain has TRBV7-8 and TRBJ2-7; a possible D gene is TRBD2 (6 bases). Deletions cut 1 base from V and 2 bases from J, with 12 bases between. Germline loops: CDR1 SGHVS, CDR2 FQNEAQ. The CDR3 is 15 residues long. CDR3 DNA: TGTGCCAGCAGCTTAGGACTAGGGAGGACCTACGAGCAGTACTTC. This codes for CASSLGLGRTYEQYF.

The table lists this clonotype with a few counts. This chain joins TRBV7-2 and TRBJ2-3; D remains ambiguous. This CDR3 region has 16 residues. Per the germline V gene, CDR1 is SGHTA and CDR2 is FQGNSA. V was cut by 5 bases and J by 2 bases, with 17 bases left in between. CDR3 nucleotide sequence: TGTGCCAGCAGCCCCCGCGACGGTACCTTCACAGATACGCAGTATTTT. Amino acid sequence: CASSPRDGTFTDTQYF. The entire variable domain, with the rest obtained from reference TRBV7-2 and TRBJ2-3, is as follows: GAGVSQSPSNKVTEKGKDVELRCDPISGHTALYWYRQSLGQGLEFLIYFQGNSAPDKSGLPSDRFSAERTGGSVSTLTIQRTQQEDSAVYLCASSPRDGTFTDTQYFGPGTRLTVL.

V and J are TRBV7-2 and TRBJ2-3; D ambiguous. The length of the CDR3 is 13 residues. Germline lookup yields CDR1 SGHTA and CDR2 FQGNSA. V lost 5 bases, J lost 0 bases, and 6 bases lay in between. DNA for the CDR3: TGTGCCAGCAGCCTGTATAGCACAGATACGCAGTATTTT. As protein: CASSLYSTDTQYF.

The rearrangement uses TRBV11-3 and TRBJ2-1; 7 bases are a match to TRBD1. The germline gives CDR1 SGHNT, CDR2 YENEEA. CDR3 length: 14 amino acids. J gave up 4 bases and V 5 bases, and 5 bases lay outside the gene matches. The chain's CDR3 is CASSPKDRYNEQFF. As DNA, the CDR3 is TGTGCCAGCAGCCCCAAGGACAGGTACAATGAGCAGTTCTTC.

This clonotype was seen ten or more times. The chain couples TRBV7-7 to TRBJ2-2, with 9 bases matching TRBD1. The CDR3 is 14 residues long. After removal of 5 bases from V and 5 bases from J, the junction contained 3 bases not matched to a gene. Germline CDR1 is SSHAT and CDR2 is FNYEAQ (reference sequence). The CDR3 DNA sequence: TGTGCCAGCAGCCGGGACAGGGCAACCGGGGAGCTGTTTTTT. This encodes CASSRDRATGELFF.

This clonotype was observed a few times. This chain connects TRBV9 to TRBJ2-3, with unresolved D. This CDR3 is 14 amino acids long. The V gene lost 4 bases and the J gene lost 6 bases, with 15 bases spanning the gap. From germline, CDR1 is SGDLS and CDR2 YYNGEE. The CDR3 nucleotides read TGTGCCAGCAGCCTCGAACCCCCCATCGATACGCAGTATTTT. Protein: CASSLEPPIDTQYF.

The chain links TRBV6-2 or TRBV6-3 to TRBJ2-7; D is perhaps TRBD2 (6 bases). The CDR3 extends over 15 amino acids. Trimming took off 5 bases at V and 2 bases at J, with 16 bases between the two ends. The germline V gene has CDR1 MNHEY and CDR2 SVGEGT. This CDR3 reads CASSRDSQGAYEQYF. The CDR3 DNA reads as TGTGCCAGCAGTCGGGACTCCCAGGGCGCCTACGAGCAGTACTTC.

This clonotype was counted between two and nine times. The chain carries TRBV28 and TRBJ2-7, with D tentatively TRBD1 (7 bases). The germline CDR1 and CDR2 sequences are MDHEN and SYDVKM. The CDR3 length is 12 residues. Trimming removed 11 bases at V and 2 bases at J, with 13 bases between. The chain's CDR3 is CAGGTETYEQYF. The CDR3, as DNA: TGTGCCGGGGGGACAGAGACCTACGAGCAGTACTTC.

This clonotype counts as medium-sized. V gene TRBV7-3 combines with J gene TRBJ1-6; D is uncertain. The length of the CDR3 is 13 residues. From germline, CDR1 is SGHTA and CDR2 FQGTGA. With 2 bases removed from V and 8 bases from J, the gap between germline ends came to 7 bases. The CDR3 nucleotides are TGTGCCAGCAGCTTATATCTGGATTCACCCCTCCACTTT. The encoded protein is CASSLYLDSPLHF.